This TCR beta chain was retrieved from a study of blood T cell repertoires in COVID-19. Study-wide context: Sites in the United States, Italy and Spain provided acute and convalescent COVID-19 samples.

The CDR3 is 14 residues long. The germline CDR1 and CDR2 sequences are MNHEY and SVGAGI. Trimming removed 10 bases from V and 7 bases from J; junction bases left unmatched: 13. TCRdb keeps only in-frame clones here, not all; method: immunoSEQ multiplex PCR. The sample yields 130,000 to 150,000 clones, 85% to 90% seen once. This clone appeared a few times. This chain joins TRBV6-5 and TRBJ2-1, with TRBD1 identical over 7 bases. The source is a man aged 50-60 years who had recovered from COVID-19. Source material: peripheral blood. The CDR3: CATHHSTGLNEQFF. CDR3 in DNA: TGTGCCACCCACCACTCGACAGGGTTAAATGAGCAGTTCTTC.